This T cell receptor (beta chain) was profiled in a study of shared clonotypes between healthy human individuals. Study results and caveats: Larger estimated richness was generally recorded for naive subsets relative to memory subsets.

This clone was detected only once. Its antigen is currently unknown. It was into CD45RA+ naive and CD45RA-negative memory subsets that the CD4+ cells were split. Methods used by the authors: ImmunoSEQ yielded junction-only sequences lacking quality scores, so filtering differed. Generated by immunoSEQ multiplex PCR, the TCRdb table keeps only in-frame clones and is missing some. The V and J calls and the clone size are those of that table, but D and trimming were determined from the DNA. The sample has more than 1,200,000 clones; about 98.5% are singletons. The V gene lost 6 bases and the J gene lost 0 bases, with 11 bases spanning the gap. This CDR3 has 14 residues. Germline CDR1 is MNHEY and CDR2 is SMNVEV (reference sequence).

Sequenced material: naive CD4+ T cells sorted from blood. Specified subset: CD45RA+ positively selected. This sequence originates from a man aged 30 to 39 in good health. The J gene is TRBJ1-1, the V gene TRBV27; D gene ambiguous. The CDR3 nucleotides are TGTGCCAGCAGGCCTGGACTTCTGAACACTGAAGCTTTCTTT. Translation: CASRPGLLNTEAFF.